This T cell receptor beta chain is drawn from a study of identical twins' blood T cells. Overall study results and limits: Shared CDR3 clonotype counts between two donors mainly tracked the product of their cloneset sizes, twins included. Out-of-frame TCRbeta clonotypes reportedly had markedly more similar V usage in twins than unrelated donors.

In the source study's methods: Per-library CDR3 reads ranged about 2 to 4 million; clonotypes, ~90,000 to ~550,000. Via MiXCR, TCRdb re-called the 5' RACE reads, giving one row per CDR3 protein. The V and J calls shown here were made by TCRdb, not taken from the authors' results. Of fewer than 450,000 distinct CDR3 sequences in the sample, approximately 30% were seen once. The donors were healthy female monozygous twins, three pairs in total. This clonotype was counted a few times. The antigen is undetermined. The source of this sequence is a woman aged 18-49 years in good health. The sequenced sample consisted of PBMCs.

CDR3 DNA sequence: TGCAGCGCTCGAGGGGGTGGCGGGGAGCTGTTTTTT. This sequence encodes CSARGGGGELFF. The chain carries TRBV29-1 and TRBJ2-2; tentatively, D is TRBD1 (6 bases). V was cut by 7 bases and J by 7 bases, with 13 bases left in between. This CDR3 has 12 residues. The germline gives CDR1 SQVTM, CDR2 ANQGSEA.